The rows below give T cell receptor beta chains drawn from one sample of a study of shared clonotypes between healthy human individuals. Libraries were prepared by immunoSEQ multiplex PCR; TCRdb keeps only in-frame clonotypes and omits some of them. The sample holds millions of clones; about 95% are singletons and the top ten take roughly 0.13%. Sequenced material: naive CD4+ T cells sorted from blood. Every receptor here comes from a man aged 18 to 30 in good health. CDR3s include the opening cysteine and the closing phenylalanine or tryptophan. A D gene is named only where the DNA matches it firmly. Part of the rows lack a size; the others show once, few, many or a class for expanded clones.

>TRBV20-1|-|-|TRBJ2-1
CSAIGSIEQFF
TGCAGTGCCATAGGGAGCATTGAGCAGTTCTTC
>TRBV10-3|-|-|TRBJ2-3
CATLDQYGGDTQYF
TGTGCCACCTTGGACCAATACGGGGGAGATACGCAGTATTTT
>TRBV30|-|-|TRBJ1-2
CAWRITGSHGYTF
TGTGCCTGGAGGATTACGGGTTCCCATGGCTACACCTTC
>TRBV28|-|-|TRBJ1-5
CASSAPVFGFSNQPQHF
TGTGCCAGCAGTGCGCCCGTGTTTGGGTTTAGCAATCAGCCCCAGCATTTT
>TRBV9|TRBD2|-|TRBJ2-5
CASSSRSGGETQYF
TGTGCCAGCAGCTCGCGGAGCGGGGGCGAGACCCAGTACTTC
>TRBV30|-|-|TRBJ2-5
CAWSVGRAQETQYF
TGTGCCTGGAGTGTAGGACGGGCGCAAGAGACCCAGTACTTC
>TRBV5-1|-|-|TRBJ2-7
CASSLGTAFSYEQYF
TGCGCCAGCAGCTTGGGGACAGCCTTCTCCTACGAGCAGTACTTC
>TRBV2|-|-|TRBJ2-6
CASSEGGSSGANVLTF
TGTGCCAGCAGTGAAGGAGGAAGCTCTGGGGCCAACGTCCTGACTTTC
>TRBV9|TRBD2|-|TRBJ2-6
CASSARLAGAGANVLTF
TGTGCCAGCAGCGCCAGACTAGCGGGAGCTGGGGCCAACGTCCTGACTTTC
>TRBV2|TRBD2|-|TRBJ2-1
CARSGSLSSYNEQFF
TGTGCCCGGAGCGGGAGCCTGAGCTCCTACAATGAGCAGTTCTTC
>TRBV10-3|-|-|TRBJ2-2
CAIRPDGHKAGELFF
TGTGCCATCCGCCCAGACGGGCATAAGGCCGGGGAGCTGTTTTTT
>TRBV6-1|-|few|TRBJ1-1
CASSGETEAFF
TGTGCCAGCAGCGGAGAGACTGAAGCTTTCTTT
>TRBV10-3|-|-|TRBJ1-2
CAISAADYYGYTF
TGTGCCATCAGTGCCGCGGATTACTATGGCTACACCTTC
>TRBV5-1|TRBD2|-|TRBJ2-3
CASSRTSGGSIDTQYF
TGCGCCAGCAGCCGGACTAGCGGGGGGAGCATAGATACGCAGTATTTT
>TRBV5-6|-|-|TRBJ1-4
CASSKSATNEKLFF
TGTGCCAGCAGCAAGAGTGCAACTAATGAAAAACTGTTTTTT
>TRBV5-1|-|-|TRBJ1-4
CASSLMDGAATNEKLFF
TGCGCCAGCAGCTTGATGGACGGCGCTGCAACTAATGAAAAACTGTTTTTT
>TRBV27|-|-|TRBJ1-6
CASSLKLNSPLHF
TGTGCCAGCAGCCTAAAGCTTAATTCACCCCTCCACTTT
>TRBV5-1|TRBD1|-|TRBJ1-5
CASSPGTGGNGQPQHF
TGCGCCAGCAGCCCGGGGACAGGGGGCAACGGGCAGCCCCAGCATTTT
>TRBV7-6|TRBD1|-|TRBJ1-4
CASSLGQAGNEKLFF
TGTGCCAGCAGCTTGGGACAGGCGGGGAATGAAAAACTGTTTTTT
>TRBV18|-|-|TRBJ2-3
CASSPPARSRTDTQYF
TGTGCCAGCTCACCACCGGCCAGGAGTCGCACAGATACGCAGTATTTT
>TRBV11-2|TRBD2|-|TRBJ2-7
CASSAPTSGTRYEQYF
TGTGCCAGCAGCGCCCCTACTAGCGGGACAAGATACGAGCAGTACTTC
>TRBV29-1|-|-|TRBJ2-7
CSVGGQAYEQYF
TGCAGCGTCGGGGGACAAGCCTACGAGCAGTACTTC
>TRBV5-1|TRBD2|once|TRBJ2-5
CASSFYSGGAQETQYF
TGCGCCAGCAGCTTCTATAGCGGGGGGGCCCAAGAGACCCAGTACTTC
>TRBV18|-|-|TRBJ2-5
CASSLKETQYF
TGTGCCAGCTCACTGAAAGAGACCCAGTACTTC
>TRBV27|-|-|TRBJ1-1
CASSFSVNTEAFF
TGTGCCAGCAGTTTTTCAGTAAACACTGAAGCTTTCTTT
>TRBV5-1|-|-|TRBJ1-6
CASSLGGFANSPLHF
TGCGCCAGCAGCTTGGGGGGGTTCGCAAATTCACCCCTCCACTTT
>TRBV5-4|TRBD1|-|TRBJ1-2
CASSSTGGGYGYTF
TGTGCCAGCAGCTCGACAGGGGGCGGCTATGGCTACACCTTC